This T cell receptor beta chain is from a study of patients and donors after allogeneic stem cell transplantation. TCRdb processed the RT-PCR reads anew with MiXCR; each CDR3 protein has one entry. The sample carries some 92,000 distinct CDR3 sequences, around 46% recorded once. Germline CDR1 is MNHEY and CDR2 is SVGAGI. V was trimmed by 6 bases and J by 2 bases, leaving 13 bases between them. The CDR3 runs to 14 residues. The V and J genes are TRBV6-5 and TRBJ1-2; D is unresolved. This clonotype originated in a human donor who was either an allogeneic HSCT recipient or a stem cell or donor lymphocyte infusion donor (not recorded which). It is not recorded whose cells these are; they may come from a transplant donor. Specimen: blood, either unsorted or a sorted T cell fraction (not recorded which). In DNA form, the CDR3 reads TGTGCCAGCAGATTCGGACGGTTAAACTATGGCTACACCTTC. The encoded protein is CASRFGRLNYGYTF.